This note documents a single T cell receptor beta chain sequence. Its antigen target is currently unknown. The germline V gene yields SGHRS for CDR1 and YFSETQ for CDR2. Inclusive of the bounding cysteine and phenylalanine, the CDR3 is 13 residues long. The entry carries no DNA sequence. The sample originates from a study of CXCR3-negative and CXCR3-positive naive CD8 T cells (dated by TCRdb to about 2019). General notes on the study: In total, 110 million to 150 million TRB reads were obtained, corresponding to roughly 1.5 +/- 0.3 million reads per library. Diversity and physicochemical repertoire analyses covered 11 donors pooled from two independent experiments. For the TRBV-TRBJ cluster analysis, the naive subsets came from 5 donors, while the memory cells came from 3 donors. Study-wide conclusions, independent of this receptor: TRB CDR3s from CXCR3-positive naive cells showed higher hydrophobicity (lower Kidera factor 4), lower energy, and higher strength and volume indices than CXCR3-negative naive cells. Both naive subsets had comparably high repertoire diversity, while memory CD8+ T cells had much lower repertoire diversity. Surface CD5, linked to self-reactivity in mice, was comparable between naive subsets; TCR interaction strength was therefore also inferred from TRB CDR3 physicochemical properties. Freshly isolated PBMCs were used for most assays because CXCR3 expression went down partially after cryopreservation. Similar TRBV-TRBJ usage was shown by naive CXCR3-negative and CXCR3-positive cells from the same donor, whereas distinct patterns were shown by memory cells.

Sequencer: NextSeq 550. The Human TCR Profiling Kit (MiLaboratory) was used to prepare UMI-labeled 5' RACE TRB cDNA libraries. cDNA synthesis used the entire amount of extracted RNA, and PCR amplification then used the entire amount of cDNA produced. Libraries were prepared in parallel using an identical number of PCR cycles. The study's processing was this. With a minimum of two reads required per UMI, MIGEC and MiXCR pulled out about 49,000 +/- 11,000 unique UMI-labeled TRB cDNA molecules from each library. On average, around 40,000 +/- 10,000 functional in-frame TRB CDR3 nucleotide clonotypes lacking stop codons were found per library. After downsampling to 5000 UMI-labeled TRB molecules per sample, diversity metrics, including normalized Shannon-Wiener and Chao1, were computed in VDJtools. For the central five CDR3 residues, VDJtools calculated physicochemical properties weighted by clonotype size, namely interaction energy, strength, volume and Kidera factor 4. Each CDR3 protein sequence appears as one entry after TCRdb reprocessed the reads, and no DNA is included. The V and J calls follow TCRdb's processing rather than the paper's. This sample's listing comprises about 58,000 distinct CDR3 sequences. The ten largest clones capture around 0.4% of the sample.

For every CD8+ T cell subset, a few hundred thousand cells were flow-sorted straight into RLT lysis buffer, and each subset was sorted in triplicate. To keep memory contaminants out, a stringent definition of naive CD8+ T cells was applied: CD45RO-CCR7+CD27+CD95-. Standard density gradient centrifugation was used to isolate peripheral blood mononuclear cells from buffy coats. Naive CXCR3-negative and CXCR3-positive CD8+ T cells were flow-sorted on a FACSAria III. Total RNA was extracted from sorted cells using an RNeasy Mini Kit. This receptor was taken from a human donor in good health. Some clones in this sample may be carry-over from other donors' samples. The sequence joins TRBV5-1 to TRBJ1-1; TCRdb outputs TRBD1, but without DNA this stays unchecked. Sequencing was carried out using naive CXCR3- CD8+ T cells from blood. The cell subset or site label, read with the paper, signifies: CD45RO-CCR7+CD27+CD95- naive CD8+ T cells lacking CXCR3 (TNR3-). This receptor has the CDR3 CASSPGGLTEAFF.